The entry below describes one TCR beta chain. The antigen is unknown. These data originate in a study of T cell responses to AZD1222 COVID-19 vaccine. J lost 6 bases, V lost 3 bases, and 7 bases had no gene match. Germline CDR1 reads DFQATT; CDR2 reads SNEGSKA (reference sequence). This CDR3 is built from 14 residues. Generated by immunoSEQ multiplex PCR, the TCRdb table keeps only in-frame clones and is missing some. The data contain 40,000 to 45,000 clones, around 80% of them singletons. Study observations and caveats: Of the AZD1222 recipients, only five to seven were seropositive at baseline. Unmutated variant regions are reportedly targeted by nearly half of spike-specific TCRs.

The chain joins TRBV20-1 to TRBJ2-3; 9 bases match TRBD2. The receptor comes from an adult in good health. Specimen: peripheral blood, collected on day 0 of AZD1222 vaccination. Here the CDR3 reads CSASEAGGQDTQYF. CDR3 nucleotide sequence: TGCAGTGCTAGTGAGGCGGGGGGGCAGGATACGCAGTATTTT.